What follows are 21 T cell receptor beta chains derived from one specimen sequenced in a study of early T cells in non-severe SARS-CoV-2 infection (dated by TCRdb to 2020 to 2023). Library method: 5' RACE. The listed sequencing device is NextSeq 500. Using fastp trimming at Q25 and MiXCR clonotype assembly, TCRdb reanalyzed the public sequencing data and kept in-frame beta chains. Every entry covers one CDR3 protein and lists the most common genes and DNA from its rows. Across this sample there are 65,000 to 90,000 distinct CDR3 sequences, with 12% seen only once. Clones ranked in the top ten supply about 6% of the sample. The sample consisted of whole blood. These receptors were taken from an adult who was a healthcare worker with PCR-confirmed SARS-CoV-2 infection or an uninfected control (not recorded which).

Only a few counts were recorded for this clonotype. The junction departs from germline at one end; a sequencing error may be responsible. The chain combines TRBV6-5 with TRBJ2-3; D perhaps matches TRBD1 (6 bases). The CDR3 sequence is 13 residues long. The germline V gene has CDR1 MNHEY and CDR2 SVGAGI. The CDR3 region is CASRGGWVTPLHF. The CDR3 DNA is TGTGCCAGCAGAGGGGGTTGGGTGACCCCGCTCCATTTT.

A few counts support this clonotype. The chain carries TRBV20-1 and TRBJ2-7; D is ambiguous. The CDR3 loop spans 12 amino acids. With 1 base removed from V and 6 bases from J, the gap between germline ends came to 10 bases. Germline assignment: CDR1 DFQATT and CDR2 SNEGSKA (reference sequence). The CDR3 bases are TGCAGTGCTAGAGTAGTGACGGGCGAGCAGTACTTC. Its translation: CSARVVTGEQYF.

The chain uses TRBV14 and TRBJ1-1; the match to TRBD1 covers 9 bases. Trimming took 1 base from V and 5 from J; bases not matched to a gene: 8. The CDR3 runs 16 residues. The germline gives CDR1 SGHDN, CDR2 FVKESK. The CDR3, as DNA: TGTGCCAGCAGCCAAGCGTACAGGGGGCGCGGGACTGAAGCTTTCTTT. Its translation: CASSQAYRGRGTEAFF.

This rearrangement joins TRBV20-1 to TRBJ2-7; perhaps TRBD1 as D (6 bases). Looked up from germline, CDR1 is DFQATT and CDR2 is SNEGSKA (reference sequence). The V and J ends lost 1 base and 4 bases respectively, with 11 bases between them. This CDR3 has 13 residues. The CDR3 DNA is TGCAGTGCTAGAGGAATGCAGGGGTACGAGCAGTACTTC. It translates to CSARGMQGYEQYF.

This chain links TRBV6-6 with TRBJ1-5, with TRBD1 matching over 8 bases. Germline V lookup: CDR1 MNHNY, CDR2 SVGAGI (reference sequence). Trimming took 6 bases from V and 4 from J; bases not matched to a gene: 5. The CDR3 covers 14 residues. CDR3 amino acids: CASRPTGGNQPQHF. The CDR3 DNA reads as TGTGCCAGCAGACCTACAGGGGGAAATCAGCCCCAGCATTTT.

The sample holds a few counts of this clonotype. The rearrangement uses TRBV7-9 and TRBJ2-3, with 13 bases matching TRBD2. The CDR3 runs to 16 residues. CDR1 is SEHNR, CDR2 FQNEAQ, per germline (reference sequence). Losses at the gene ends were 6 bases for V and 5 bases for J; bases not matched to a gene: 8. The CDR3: CASSPRTSGRQDTQYF. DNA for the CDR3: TGTGCCAGCAGTCCACGGACTAGCGGGAGACAAGATACGCAGTATTTT.

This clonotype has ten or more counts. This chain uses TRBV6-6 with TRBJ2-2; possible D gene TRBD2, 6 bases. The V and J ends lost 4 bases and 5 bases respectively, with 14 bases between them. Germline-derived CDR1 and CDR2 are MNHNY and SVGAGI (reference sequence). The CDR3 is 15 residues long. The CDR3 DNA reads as TGTGCCAGCAGTTCTGCCGGGAGCTCGACCGGGGAGCTGTTTTTT. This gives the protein CASSSAGSSTGELFF.

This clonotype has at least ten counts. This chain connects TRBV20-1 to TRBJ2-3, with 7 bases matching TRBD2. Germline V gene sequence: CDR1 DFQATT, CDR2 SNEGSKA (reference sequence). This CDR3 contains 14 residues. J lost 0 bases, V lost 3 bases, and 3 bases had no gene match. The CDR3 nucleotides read TGCAGTGCTAGGGAAGCGGGAAGCACAGATACGCAGTATTTT. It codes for CSAREAGSTDTQYF.

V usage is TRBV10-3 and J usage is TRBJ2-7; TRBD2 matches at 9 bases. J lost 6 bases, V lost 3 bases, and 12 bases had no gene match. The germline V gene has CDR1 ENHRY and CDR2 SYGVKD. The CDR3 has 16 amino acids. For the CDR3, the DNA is TGTGCCATCAGTGACCCGAGTCGGCCTAGCGGGACCGAGCAGTACTTC. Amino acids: CAISDPSRPSGTEQYF.

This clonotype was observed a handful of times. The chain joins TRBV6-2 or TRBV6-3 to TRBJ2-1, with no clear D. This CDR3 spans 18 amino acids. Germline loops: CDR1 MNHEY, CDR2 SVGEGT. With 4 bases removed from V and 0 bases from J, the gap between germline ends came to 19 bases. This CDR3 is CASSFVFKMLSSYNEQFF. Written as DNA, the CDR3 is TGTGCCAGCAGTTTTGTTTTTAAGATGTTAAGCTCCTACAATGAGCAGTTCTTC.

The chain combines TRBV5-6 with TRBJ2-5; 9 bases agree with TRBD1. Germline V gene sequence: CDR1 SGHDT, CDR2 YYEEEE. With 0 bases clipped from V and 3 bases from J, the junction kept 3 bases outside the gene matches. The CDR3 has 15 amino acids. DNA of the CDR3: TGTGCCAGCAGCTTGGCCGGGACAGGGAAAGAGACCCAGTACTTC. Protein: CASSLAGTGKETQYF.

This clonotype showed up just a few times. In DNA form, the CDR3 reads TGTGCCAGCAACTTTGACAGGGGCGGCAATGAGCAGTTCTTC. This translates into CASNFDRGGNEQFF. The V call is TRBV12-3 or TRBV12-4, the J call TRBJ2-1, with 8 bases that match TRBD1. With 7 bases clipped from V and 6 bases from J, the junction kept 8 bases outside the gene matches. The CDR3 totals 14 residues.

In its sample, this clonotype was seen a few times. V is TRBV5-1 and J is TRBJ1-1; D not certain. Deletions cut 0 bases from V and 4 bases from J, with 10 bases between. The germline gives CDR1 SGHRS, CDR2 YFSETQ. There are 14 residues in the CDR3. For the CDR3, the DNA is TGCGCCAGCAGCTTGGCGGGGTCTGCCACTGAAGCTTTCTTT. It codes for CASSLAGSATEAFF.

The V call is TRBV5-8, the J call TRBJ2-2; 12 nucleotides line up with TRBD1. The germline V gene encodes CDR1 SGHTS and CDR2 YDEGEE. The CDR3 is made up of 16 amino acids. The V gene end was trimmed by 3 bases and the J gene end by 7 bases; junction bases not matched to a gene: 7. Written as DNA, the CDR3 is TGTGCCAGCAGCTCCCCGGGACAGGGGGCGATCGGGGAGCTGTTTTTT. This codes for CASSSPGQGAIGELFF.

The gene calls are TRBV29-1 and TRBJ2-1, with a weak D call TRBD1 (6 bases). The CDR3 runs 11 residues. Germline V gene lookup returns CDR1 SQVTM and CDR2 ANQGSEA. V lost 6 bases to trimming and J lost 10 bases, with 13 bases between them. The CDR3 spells CSVDRYSEQFF. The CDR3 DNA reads TGCAGCGTCGACAGGTACTCGGAGCAGTTCTTC.

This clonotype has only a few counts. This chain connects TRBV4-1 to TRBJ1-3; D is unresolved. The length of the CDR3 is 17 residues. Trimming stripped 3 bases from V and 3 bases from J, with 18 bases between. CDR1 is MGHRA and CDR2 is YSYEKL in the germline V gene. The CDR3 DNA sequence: TGCGCCAGCAGCCAGGATGCCGGAACCTTGTTTGGAAACACCATATATTTT. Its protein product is CASSQDAGTLFGNTIYF.

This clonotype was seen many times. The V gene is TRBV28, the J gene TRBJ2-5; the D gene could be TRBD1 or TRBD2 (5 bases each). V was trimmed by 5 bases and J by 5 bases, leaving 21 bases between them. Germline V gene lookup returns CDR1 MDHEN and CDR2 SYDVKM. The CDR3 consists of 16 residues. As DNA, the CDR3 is TGTGCCAGCAGTCCTACGGGACCAATCCCAGCGGAGACCCAGTACTTC. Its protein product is CASSPTGPIPAETQYF.

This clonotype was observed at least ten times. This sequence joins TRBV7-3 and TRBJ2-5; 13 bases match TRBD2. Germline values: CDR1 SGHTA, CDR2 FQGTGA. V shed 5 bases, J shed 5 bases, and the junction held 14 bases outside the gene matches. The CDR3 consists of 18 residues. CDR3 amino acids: CASSQTPGLAGRGETQYF. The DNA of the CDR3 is TGTGCCAGCAGCCAAACCCCGGGACTAGCGGGGAGGGGGGAGACCCAGTACTTC.

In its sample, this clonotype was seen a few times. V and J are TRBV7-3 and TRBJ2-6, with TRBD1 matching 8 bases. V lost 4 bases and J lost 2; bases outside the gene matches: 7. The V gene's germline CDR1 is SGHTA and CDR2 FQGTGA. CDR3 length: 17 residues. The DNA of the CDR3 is TGTGCCAGCAGCTCACACTCAGGGGGCGCTGGGGCCAACGTCCTGACTTTC. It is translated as CASSSHSGGAGANVLTF.

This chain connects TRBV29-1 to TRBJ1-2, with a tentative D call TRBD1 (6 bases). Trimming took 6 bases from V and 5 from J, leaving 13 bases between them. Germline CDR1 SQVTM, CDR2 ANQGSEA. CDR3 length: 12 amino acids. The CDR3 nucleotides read TGCAGCGTCCAGGGGACCGCTTATGGCTACACCTTC. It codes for CSVQGTAYGYTF.

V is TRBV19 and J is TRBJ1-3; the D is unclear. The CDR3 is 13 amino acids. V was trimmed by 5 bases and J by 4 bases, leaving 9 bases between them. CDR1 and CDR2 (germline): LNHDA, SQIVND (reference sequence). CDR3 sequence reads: CASSRTGGNTIYF. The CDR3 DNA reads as TGTGCCAGTAGTCGGACGGGGGGAAACACCATATATTTT.